Listed here are 29 T cell receptor beta chains from one sample, sequenced in a study of OX40 agonist ivuxolimab in advanced cancers. TCRdb keeps only in-frame clones here, not all; method: immunoSEQ multiplex PCR. The sample has around 31,000 clones; around 81% are singletons. Sequencing used CD4+ or CD8+ T cells sorted from blood, obtained in a trial of the OX40 agonist ivuxolimab. Receptors originate from an adult with an advanced solid tumor such as melanoma, head and neck, liver or kidney cancer.

The V and J genes are TRBV2 and TRBJ2-3, with D perhaps TRBD1 or TRBD2 (5 bases each). CDR3 length equals 13 residues. CDR1 and CDR2 from the germline V gene are SNHLY and FYNNEI. V lost 6 bases and J lost 2, with 9 bases in between. The CDR3, as DNA: TGTGCCAGCAGATCCGGGGCCACAGATACGCAGTATTTT. Translating it yields CASRSGATDTQYF.

Regarding this clone: Mismatch with germline at one junction end may stem from a read error. The J gene is TRBJ1-3, the V gene TRBV5-1; D possibly corresponds to TRBD1 (5 bases). The V gene's germline CDR1 is SGHRS and CDR2 YFSETQ. The CDR3 spans 14 residues. As DNA, the CDR3 is TGCGCCAGCAGCACAGGTAGCTCTGGAGACACCATATATTTT. Its translation is CASSTGSSGDTIYF.

V is TRBV9 and J is TRBJ1-1; D gene uncertain. The CDR3 is 15 amino acids. Deletions cut 4 bases from V and 8 bases from J, with 21 bases between. CDR1 is SGDLS, CDR2 YYNGEE, per germline. The CDR3 DNA is TGTGCCAGCAGCCGAAATACGGGGAGGAATAAGGAAGCTTTCTTT. Protein product: CASSRNTGRNKEAFF.

The rearrangement links TRBV7-9 to TRBJ2-7, with D tentatively TRBD1 (6 bases). This CDR3 is built from 12 residues. Germline loops: CDR1 SEHNR, CDR2 FQNEAQ (reference sequence). The V end lost 1 base, the J end lost 6 bases, and 7 bases lay between the germline ends. CDR3 region: CASSLGQVEQYF. DNA for the CDR3: TGTGCCAGCAGCTTAGGACAGGTCGAGCAGTACTTC.

V is TRBV7-2 and J is TRBJ2-1, with D perhaps given as TRBD1 or TRBD2 (5 bases each). The CDR3 is 14 amino acids. Germline V CDR1 and CDR2: SGHTA, FQGNSA. V was clipped by 3 bases and J by 9 bases, with 15 bases between them. CDR3 in DNA: TGTGCCAGCAGCTTGACTTGGGACGACGGTGAGCAGTTCTTC. It specifies CASSLTWDDGEQFF.

The V gene is TRBV9, the J gene TRBJ2-2; 10 bases are a match to TRBD1. The CDR3 sequence is 15 residues long. The germline gives CDR1 SGDLS, CDR2 YYNGEE. V lost 3 bases, J lost 3 bases, and 2 bases stayed unmatched. CDR3 in amino acids: CASSDGTGDTGELFF. The DNA for the CDR3 is TGTGCCAGCAGCGACGGGACAGGGGACACCGGGGAGCTGTTTTTT.

The chain uses TRBV9 and TRBJ2-2, with D perhaps matching TRBD2 (5 bases). This CDR3 has 13 residues. Germline V CDR1 and CDR2: SGDLS, YYNGEE. The V and J ends lost 5 bases and 7 bases respectively, with 12 bases between them. CDR3 residues: CASSERVIGELFF. CDR3 DNA sequence: TGTGCCAGCAGTGAGAGGGTGATCGGGGAGCTGTTTTTT.

This chain links TRBV2 with TRBJ1-4; D call uncertain. The germline CDR1 and CDR2 sequences are SNHLY and FYNNEI. The V end lost 7 bases, the J end lost 0 bases, and 9 bases lay between the germline ends. This CDR3 comprises 14 residues. CDR3 region: CASKRSATNEKLFF. For the CDR3, the DNA is TGTGCCAGCAAGCGGAGCGCAACTAATGAAAAACTGTTTTTT.

The CDR3 is CASSGANRGGIASYNEQFF. CDR3 sequence (DNA): TGTGCCAGCAGCGGCGCCAATCGGGGGGGGATAGCGTCCTACAATGAGCAGTTCTTC. The chain couples TRBV2 to TRBJ2-1; TRBD2 matches at 8 bases. V shed 6 bases, J shed 1 base, and the junction held 17 bases outside the gene matches. This CDR3 comprises 19 residues. Germline CDR1 reads SNHLY; CDR2 reads FYNNEI.

The chain is built from TRBV2 and TRBJ2-2; no clear D. The CDR3 sequence is 14 residues long. Germline values: CDR1 SNHLY, CDR2 FYNNEI. With 4 bases removed from V and 7 bases from J, the gap between germline ends came to 13 bases. The CDR3 nucleotides read TGTGCCAGCAGTGTAGCAAGAGCCGTCGGGGAGCTGTTTTTT. Protein sequence: CASSVARAVGELFF.

The CDR3 sequence is CASNLVWQETQYF. In DNA, the CDR3 is TGTGCCAGCAATCTAGTTTGGCAAGAGACCCAGTACTTC. This rearrangement joins TRBV28 to TRBJ2-5; D is uncertain. Germline values: CDR1 MDHEN, CDR2 SYDVKM. V lost 7 bases and J 2 bases, leaving 11 bases between the germline ends. CDR3 length: 13 amino acids.

The rearrangement joins TRBV4-1 to TRBJ2-5, with 7 positions matching TRBD2. With 5 bases clipped from V and 4 bases from J, the junction kept 16 bases outside the gene matches. Looked up from germline, CDR1 is MGHRA and CDR2 is YSYEKL. The CDR3 sequence is 17 residues long. The CDR3 DNA follows: TGCGCCAGCAGCTCCCGTAGGTGGCGGGAGCCCTCAGAGACCCAGTACTTC. Encoded protein: CASSSRRWREPSETQYF.

The chain employs TRBV7-9 and TRBJ2-7, with D maybe TRBD2 (6 bases). The CDR3 consists of 13 residues. Germline CDR1 and CDR2: SEHNR and FQNEAQ (reference sequence). Trimming shortened V by 4 bases and J by 6 bases, and 13 bases separated the two germline ends. This CDR3 is CASSSGRAGEQYF. For the CDR3, the DNA is TGTGCCAGCAGCTCCGGGAGAGCCGGCGAGCAGTACTTC.

The chain has TRBV7-7 and TRBJ2-2, with 12 bases that match TRBD1. The germline V gene encodes CDR1 SSHAT and CDR2 FNYEAQ (reference sequence). V lost 4 bases and J lost 6; bases outside the gene matches: 3. The CDR3 totals 15 residues. The CDR3 loop is CASSSGQGAAGELFF. Here the CDR3 DNA reads TGTGCCAGCAGCTCGGGACAGGGGGCCGCCGGGGAGCTGTTTTTT.

The chain combines TRBV11-2 with TRBJ1-2; 8 positions match TRBD1. CDR3 length: 13 amino acids. The trim removed 5 bases at V and 5 bases at J, leaving 4 bases unmatched. The germline V gene has CDR1 SGHAT and CDR2 FQNNGV. CDR3 DNA sequence: TGTGCCAGCAGCCGGACAGGGAGGTATGGCTACACCTTC. This encodes CASSRTGRYGYTF.

The chain joins TRBV4-3 to TRBJ2-2, with D possibly being TRBD1 or TRBD2 (5 bases each). This CDR3 has 16 residues. Germline V gene sequence: CDR1 LGHNA, CDR2 YSLEER. V was cut by 2 bases and J by 3 bases, with 13 bases left in between. The CDR3 region is CASSQIRGGHTGELFF. In DNA form, the CDR3 reads TGCGCCAGCAGCCAAATTCGGGGCGGGCACACCGGGGAGCTGTTTTTT.

V gene TRBV19 combines with J gene TRBJ2-3; D assignment may be TRBD1 or TRBD2 (5 bases each). V was trimmed by 6 bases and J by 5 bases, leaving 15 bases between them. From germline, CDR1 is LNHDA and CDR2 SQIVND (reference sequence). The CDR3 has 14 amino acids. CDR3 loop: CASSPTPRGDTQYF. CDR3 DNA: TGTGCCAGTAGCCCGACCCCGAGGGGAGATACGCAGTATTTT.

The chain combines TRBV11-2 with TRBJ2-1; no definite D call. CDR1 SGHAT and CDR2 FQNNGV come from the germline V gene. Trimming removed 1 base from V and 10 bases from J, with 8 bases in between. This CDR3 spans 12 amino acids. CDR3 bases: TGTGCCAGCAGCTTAGCGGGTACAGAGCAGTTCTTC. It specifies CASSLAGTEQFF. Combining the CDR3 with reference TRBV11-2 and TRBJ2-1 gives the whole variable domain EAGVAQSPRYKIIEKRQSVAFWCNPISGHATLYWYQQILGQGPKLLIQFQNNGVVDDSQLPKDRFSAERLKGVDSTLKIQPAKLEDSAVYLCASSLAGTEQFFGPGTRLTVL.

The chain combines TRBV6-1 with TRBJ1-3; perhaps TRBD1 as D (5 bases). CDR3 size: 15 residues. Germline loops: CDR1 MNHNS, CDR2 SASEGT. V lost 5 bases and J lost 0, with 11 bases in between. CDR3 DNA: TGTGCCAGCAGTTCGGGACTCCTCTCTGGAAACACCATATATTTT. Encoded protein: CASSSGLLSGNTIYF.

This clone was observed a few times. This chain links TRBV30 with TRBJ1-5; TRBD1 agrees at 9 bases. CDR3 length: 14 residues. Germline values: CDR1 GTSNPN, CDR2 SVGIG (reference sequence). With V trimmed by 2 bases and J by 7 bases, 6 bases remained unmatched. The CDR3 spells CAWSSGTGTQPQHF. Written as DNA, the CDR3 is TGTGCCTGGAGTAGTGGGACAGGGACCCAGCCCCAGCATTTT. The whole variable domain, remainder taken from reference TRBV30 and TRBJ1-5, is SQTIHQWPATLVQPVGSPLSLECTVEGTSNPNLYWYRQAAGRGLQLLFYSVGIGQISSEVPQNLSASRPQDRQFILSSKKLLLSDSGFYLCAWSSGTGTQPQHFGDGTRLSIL.

The CDR3 sequence is CASSLGGQPNTGELFF. CDR3 DNA sequence: TGTGCCAGCAGCTTGGGGGGACAACCGAACACCGGGGAGCTGTTTTTT. The rearrangement uses TRBV5-4 and TRBJ2-2, with D possibly matching TRBD1 (6 bases). The length of the CDR3 is 16 residues. Looked up from germline, CDR1 is SGHNT and CDR2 is YYREEE (reference sequence). V lost 0 bases and J 0 bases, leaving 9 bases between the germline ends.

The chain recombines TRBV6-5 with TRBJ1-1, with a tentative D call TRBD1 (6 bases). Germline CDR1 is MNHEY and CDR2 is SVGAGI. Trimming stripped 7 bases from V and 3 bases from J, with 12 bases between. This CDR3 has 13 residues. Here the CDR3 reads CASTKGGYTEAFF. The DNA of the CDR3 is TGTGCCAGCACCAAAGGGGGATACACTGAAGCTTTCTTT.

CDR3 nucleotides: TGTGCCAGCAGCCGAAGACTAGCGGGGGACCACGAGCAGTACTTC. Its protein is CASSRRLAGDHEQYF. The chain uses TRBV13 and TRBJ2-7, with 12 bases fitting TRBD2. CDR3 length: 15 residues. Trimming removed 5 bases from V and 5 bases from J; junction bases left unmatched: 7. Germline V gene data show CDR1 as PRHDT and CDR2 as FYEKMQ (reference sequence).

This chain joins TRBV6-5 and TRBJ1-1; D not resolved. Germline CDR1 MNHEY, CDR2 SVGAGI. The CDR3 is made up of 11 amino acids. The germline V and J ends were trimmed by 8 bases and 1 base, with 5 bases remaining between them. The CDR3 DNA sequence: TGTGCCAGCGAGGGGAACACTGAAGCTTTCTTT. It is translated as CASEGNTEAFF.

The rearrangement uses TRBV27 and TRBJ2-3; TRBD2 matches 9 bases. The CDR3 totals 16 residues. Germline values: CDR1 MNHEY, CDR2 SMNVEV (reference sequence). Germline trimming cut 4 bases from V and 7 bases from J; bases unmatched to any gene: 12. CDR3 sequence reads: CASSSLGGGAGYTQYF. For the CDR3, the DNA is TGTGCCAGCAGTTCCCTCGGCGGGGGGGCCGGGTATACGCAGTATTTT.

V and J are TRBV7-2 and TRBJ1-4, with D possibly matching TRBD1 (6 bases). The CDR3 is 16 residues long. The V gene's germline CDR1 is SGHTA and CDR2 FQGNSA. V lost 5 bases to trimming and J lost 0 bases, with 13 bases between them. CDR3 loop: CASSATQGATNEKLFF. The CDR3 nucleotides are TGTGCCAGCAGCGCAACACAGGGAGCAACTAATGAAAAACTGTTTTTT.

The chain has TRBV28 and TRBJ1-1; no reliable D call. V lost 6 bases to trimming and J lost 7 bases, with 15 bases between them. Germline lookup yields CDR1 MDHEN and CDR2 SYDVKM. The CDR3 is 13 residues long. CDR3: CASSPGRYVEAFF. The CDR3 DNA follows: TGTGCCAGCAGCCCTGGGCGGTACGTTGAAGCTTTCTTT.

The chain carries TRBV5-1 and TRBJ2-5, with 9 nucleotides matching TRBD1. CDR1 is SGHRS and CDR2 is YFSETQ in the germline V gene. The CDR3 is 15 residues long. The V and J ends lost 4 bases and 4 bases, in that order; junction bases with no gene match: 8. The CDR3 spells CASSPLQGAVETQYF. As DNA, the CDR3 is TGCGCCAGCAGCCCATTACAGGGGGCCGTAGAGACCCAGTACTTC.

The chain recombines TRBV6-5 with TRBJ2-3; D assignment may be TRBD1 or TRBD2 (6 bases each). Germline assignment: CDR1 MNHEY and CDR2 SVGAGI. There are 15 residues in the CDR3. V was trimmed by 5 bases and J by 3 bases, leaving 15 bases between them. The chain's CDR3 is CASSRGRGATDTQYF. The CDR3, as DNA: TGTGCCAGCAGTCGAGGAAGGGGGGCGACAGATACGCAGTATTTT.